This T cell receptor beta chain was identified during a study of blood T cell repertoires in COVID-19 (dated by TCRdb to about 2020). Regarding the study in general: Samples covering the acute and convalescent phases of COVID-19 were provided by collaborators in the United States, Italy and Spain. Where HLA class I and class II types were available, the types were taken from metadata supplied by the sample provider, not from assay-based typing. The material from the prospective study consisted of cDNA or gDNA derived from T cells, B-cell-depleted T cells, or PBMCs. The repertoires were released in a freely available public database meant as a resource for research on the immune response to SARS-CoV-2. Subjects who had been exposed to COVID-19, were actively infected with it, or had recovered from it provided the deeply sampled blood TCRbeta repertoires that made up the dataset. Sample metadata almost always included a de-identified subject ID, COVID-19 status, age in years and sex. The samples were drawn from two sources: the first 160 participants of the ongoing ImmuneRACE study, and some 1,300 subjects contributed by 6 global collaborators. Paper-wide results and their limitations: The quantity of clinical and demographic metadata differed by source and by participant and was supplied without curation.

TCRbeta CDR3 regions were amplified from genomic DNA using the immunoSEQ Assay, a bias-controlled multiplex PCR. From the authors' description of their analysis: Nucleated cell counts per sample were estimated from amplification of reference gene primers within the assay. To quantify the absolute abundance of each unique TCRbeta CDR3 rearrangement, sequence reads were collapsed and filtered. For each sample, productive Simpson clonality was calculated by taking the square root of Simpson's diversity index across productive rearrangements. In its TCRdb copy, this immuneACCESS table keeps in-frame sequences only and misses some clones. Where compared with another copy, unresolved V genes explain less than half of these, and the others have no known cause. The DNA gave D and trimming, while V, J and clone size come from that table. This sample comprises about 160,000 clones, 84% of them detected only once. The ten largest clones add up to less than 15% of the sample.

Via the germline V gene (reference sequence), CDR1 is MNHNY and CDR2 SVGAGI. V sheds 7 bases and J sheds 0 bases, leaving 13 bases between their ends. The CDR3 spans 15 residues, from the cysteine through the phenylalanine. CDR3 DNA is the only sequence kept; it has 45 bases, read in frame from the first base. As regards this clone: This receptor's antigen is unknown. No quality values exist for individual bases; no much larger clone is one base distant.

Each collaborating institution followed its own protocols to collect whole blood in K2EDTA tubes. For TCRbeta analysis, collaborators shipped samples in one of three forms: frozen whole blood, isolated PBMCs, or DNA extracted from either of those sample types. This receptor was taken from a man aged 18 to 29 with active or convalescent COVID-19. The sample comprised peripheral blood. The sequence links TRBV6-6 to TRBJ1-5; the D gene identity is not certain. For the CDR3, the sequence is CASMEGTYSNQPQHF. The DNA sequence is given as TGTGCCAGCATGGAGGGCACTTATAGCAATCAGCCCCAGCATTTT.